The 26 T cell receptor beta chains presented below share a single source sample, sequenced in a study of blood T cells in healthy people across ages (dated by TCRdb to 2014 to 2015). Library construction relied on 5' RACE. Reads for this sample came from an Illumina HiSeq 2500. A second PCR of about 7 to 12 cycles was performed with a sample-barcoded 5' primer and a J-beta primer mix. The public reads were quality trimmed at Q25 with fastp and then assembled into clones with MiXCR by TCRdb, keeping productive beta chains. Every distinct CDR3 protein forms one entry, paired with its most common genes and DNA. This sample has roughly 1,000,000 distinct CDR3 sequences in its table, and around 27% of those were observed once. The top ten hold approximately 0.75% of the sample. These data were likewise used in another study, on T cells of mothers and their children.

The sequenced sample was blood. The origin of the receptors is a girl aged 2-10 years in good health.

The chain is built from TRBV9 and TRBJ2-3, with 9 bases aligning to TRBD2. After removal of 3 bases from V and 5 bases from J, the junction contained 10 bases not matched to a gene. There are 16 residues in the CDR3. The germline V gene encodes CDR1 SGDLS and CDR2 YYNGEE. This CDR3 is CASSARLAATGDTQYF. The DNA of the CDR3 is TGTGCCAGCAGCGCAAGACTAGCGGCCACAGGAGATACGCAGTATTTT.

This clonotype came up a few times. The rearrangement links TRBV27 to TRBJ2-7, with 10 positions matching TRBD1. Germline V lookup: CDR1 MNHEY, CDR2 SMNVEV (reference sequence). V gave up 5 bases and J gave up 4 bases; unmatched junction bases: 8. This CDR3 region has 15 residues. CDR3 region: CASSQPGQGLYEQYF. CDR3 nucleotides: TGTGCCAGCAGTCAACCGGGACAGGGGTTATACGAGCAGTACTTC.

This chain joins TRBV11-3 and TRBJ2-2, with 10 bases aligning to TRBD2. Per germline, CDR1 SGHNT and CDR2 YENEEA. V was clipped by 5 bases and J by 6 bases; unmatched bases: 9. This CDR3 is 16 amino acids long. The CDR3 reads CASSPSGGWIPGELFF. The CDR3 DNA is TGTGCCAGCAGCCCTAGCGGGGGCTGGATTCCCGGGGAGCTGTTTTTT.

The rearrangement uses TRBV24-1 and TRBJ1-2; TRBD1 is a possible D gene (6 bases). The CDR3 covers 13 residues. Germline CDR1 is KGHDR and CDR2 is SFDVKD. The germline V and J ends were trimmed by 4 bases and 8 bases, with 13 bases remaining between them. The CDR3 nucleotides are TGTGCCACCAGTGAGCGAACAGGGTACGGCTACACCTTC. Protein: CATSERTGYGYTF.

There are a few counts of this clonotype. V gene TRBV7-9 combines with J gene TRBJ2-1; 9 nucleotides match TRBD2. The V gene end was trimmed by 7 bases and the J gene end by 4 bases; junction bases not matched to a gene: 8. Germline CDR1 is SEHNR and CDR2 is FQNEAQ (reference sequence). The CDR3 contains 15 residues. DNA for the CDR3: TGTGCCAGCAACCAGGGGAGCGGGGGGTACAATGAGCAGTTCTTC. Translation gives CASNQGSGGYNEQFF.

The genes are TRBV7-6 and TRBJ1-1, with 12 bases matching TRBD1. V lost 4 bases, J lost 2 bases, and 5 bases stayed unmatched. The germline CDR1 and CDR2 sequences are SGHVS and FNYEAQ. The CDR3 is 16 residues long. The CDR3 DNA reads TGTGCCAGCAGCTCCCCGGGACAGGGGGCAAACACTGAAGCTTTCTTT. Its translation is CASSSPGQGANTEAFF.

On this clonotype itself: Its ends do not fully match the called genes, so a read error is possible. The chain has TRBV12-3 or TRBV12-4 and TRBJ1-1; D is perhaps TRBD1 (6 bases). The CDR3 length is 15 residues. In nucleotides, the CDR3 is TGTACCAGCAGTTTACGCAGGGGCGCGAGCACTGAAGCTTTCTTT. Translating gives CTSSLRRGASTEAFF.

This chain links TRBV12-3 or TRBV12-4 with TRBJ2-5; D remains ambiguous. V was trimmed by 7 bases and J by 2 bases, leaving 17 bases between them. This CDR3 region has 15 residues. CDR3: CASTPFWQLQETQYF. In DNA form, the CDR3 reads TGTGCCAGCACCCCTTTTTGGCAGCTACAAGAGACCCAGTACTTC.

CDR3 region: CAIGQLGARGQETQYF. As DNA, the CDR3 is TGTGCCATCGGTCAACTAGGGGCGCGAGGGCAAGAGACCCAGTACTTC. The rearrangement links TRBV10-3 to TRBJ2-5; perhaps D is TRBD1 or TRBD2 (5 bases each). The CDR3 has 16 amino acids. Germline-derived CDR1 and CDR2 are ENHRY and SYGVKD. V shed 8 bases and J shed 2 bases, with 21 bases lying between them.

This clonotype was observed a handful of times. The chain recombines TRBV7-2 with TRBJ1-4, with 7 bases aligning to TRBD1. The CDR3 spans 15 residues. V gave up 6 bases and J gave up 5 bases; unmatched junction bases: 9. Germline assignment: CDR1 SGHTA and CDR2 FQGNSA. The CDR3 nucleotides are TGTGCCAGCAGACCCCCCGGGACAGCAAATGAAAAACTGTTTTTT. Translated: CASRPPGTANEKLFF.

This sequence joins TRBV5-1 and TRBJ2-7, with 11 bases that match TRBD1. J lost 2 bases, V lost 4 bases, and 8 bases had no gene match. The CDR3 runs 16 residues. In germline, CDR1 is SGHRS, CDR2 YFSETQ. CDR3 nucleotides: TGCGCCAGCAGCCCGGGTGGGGGACAGGGGGCCTACGAGCAGTACTTC. Translating it yields CASSPGGGQGAYEQYF.

The rearrangement uses TRBV5-1 and TRBJ2-3; D unresolved. CDR1 and CDR2 from the germline V gene are SGHRS and YFSETQ. CDR3 length equals 16 residues. Trimming stripped 0 bases from V and 1 base from J, with 12 bases between. CDR3 residues: CASSLESRRGTDTQYF. The CDR3 DNA reads TGCGCCAGCAGCTTGGAGTCCAGAAGGGGCACAGATACGCAGTATTTT.

The chain carries TRBV25-1 and TRBJ2-7, with D perhaps TRBD2 (6 bases). There are 12 residues in the CDR3. Germline V gene sequence: CDR1 MGHDK, CDR2 SYGVNS. V was clipped by 1 base and J by 5 bases, with 6 bases between them. CDR3 nucleotide sequence: TGTGCCAGCAGTGAATGGGGGGACGAGCAGTACTTC. Translating gives CASSEWGDEQYF.

The CDR3 region has the DNA TGTGCCATCAGTGGCGGGCCTGACTACGAGCAGTACTTC. Translated, it gives CAISGGPDYEQYF. V gene TRBV10-3 combines with J gene TRBJ2-7; maybe TRBD2 (5 bases). V shed 4 bases and J shed 3 bases, with 10 bases lying between them. The CDR3 length is 13 residues. CDR1 and CDR2 from the germline V gene are ENHRY and SYGVKD.

This clonotype was counted a few times. The chain carries TRBV20-1 and TRBJ1-1; D ambiguous. From germline, CDR1 is DFQATT and CDR2 SNEGSKA (reference sequence). V was shortened by 1 base and J by 2 bases, with 8 bases between the two germline ends. This CDR3 contains 13 residues. Here the CDR3 reads CSARGTLNTEAFF. The DNA of the CDR3 is TGCAGTGCTAGAGGGACCCTTAACACTGAAGCTTTCTTT.

Only a few counts were recorded for this clonotype. The genes are TRBV28 and TRBJ2-5; D might be TRBD2 (6 bases). V dropped 6 bases and J dropped 5 bases, with 13 bases sitting between them. In germline, CDR1 is MDHEN, CDR2 SYDVKM. The CDR3 runs 13 residues. CDR3 coding DNA: TGTGCCAGCAGACCCGGACTAATGGAGACCCAGTACTTC. Translating gives CASRPGLMETQYF.

This clonotype was picked up a small number of times. The chain couples TRBV3-1 to TRBJ2-6; D gene uncertain. The V gene's germline CDR1 is LGHDT and CDR2 YNNKEL (reference sequence). Trimming left V 1 base short and J 4 bases short, with 11 bases between. This CDR3 has 16 residues. CDR3 loop: CASSQGVGSGANVLTF. In DNA form, the CDR3 reads TGTGCCAGCAGCCAAGGTGTAGGTTCCGGGGCCAACGTCCTGACTTTC. The whole variable domain, filled in from reference TRBV3-1 and TRBJ2-6, reads DTAVSQTPKYLVTQMGNDKSIKCEQNLGHDTMYWYKQDSKKFLKIMFSYNNKELIINETVPNRFSPKSPDKAHLNLHINSLELGDSAVYFCASSQGVGSGANVLTFGAGSRLTVL.

The rearrangement links TRBV3-1 to TRBJ1-1; a possible D gene is TRBD1 (6 bases). Trimming cost V 2 bases and J 2 bases, with 12 bases left between them. Germline-derived CDR1 and CDR2 are LGHDT and YNNKEL (reference sequence). This CDR3 has 15 residues. CDR3 in DNA: TGTGCCAGCAGCCAACAGGGAGGGGGTAACACTGAAGCTTTCTTT. Translated: CASSQQGGGNTEAFF.

For this clonotype: Its ends do not fully match the called genes, so a read error is possible. The chain couples TRBV28 to TRBJ2-1; D gene unclear. The CDR3 loop spans 14 amino acids. Germline V gene sequence: CDR1 MDHEN, CDR2 SYDVKM. The CDR3 sequence is CASSRVDSHNEQFF. The CDR3 DNA is TGTGCCAGCAGCCGGGTAGACTCCCACAATGAGCAGTTCTTC. Full variable domain (outside the CDR3, taken from reference TRBV28 and TRBJ2-1): DVKVTQSSRYLVKRTGEKVFLECVQDMDHENMFWYRQDPGLGLRLIYFSYDVKMKEKGDIPEGYSVSREKKERFSLILESASTNQTSMYLCASSRVDSHNEQFFGPGTRLTVL.

The chain is built from TRBV4-3 and TRBJ2-5; TRBD1 or TRBD2 may be the D gene (5 bases each). This CDR3 spans 18 amino acids. Germline V gene data show CDR1 as LGHNA and CDR2 as YSLEER. V was clipped by 0 bases and J by 1 base, with 18 bases between them. CDR3 protein: CASSQERTQGRTQETQYF. DNA for the CDR3: TGCGCCAGCAGCCAAGAGCGTACGCAGGGACGAACCCAAGAGACCCAGTACTTC.

V usage is TRBV29-1 and J usage is TRBJ2-3, with D possibly TRBD2 on 5 matching bases. Germline lookup yields CDR1 SQVTM and CDR2 ANQGSEA. The CDR3 is 14 amino acids. V was trimmed by 4 bases and J by 0 bases, leaving 11 bases between them. This chain's CDR3 is CSVGVGGSTDTQYF. CDR3 in DNA: TGCAGCGTTGGTGTTGGCGGGAGCACAGATACGCAGTATTTT.

This chain uses TRBV27 with TRBJ2-7; a possible D gene is TRBD1 (6 bases). V dropped 5 bases and J dropped 6 bases, with 17 bases sitting between them. CDR3 length: 14 residues. Germline CDR1 MNHEY, CDR2 SMNVEV (reference sequence). Written as DNA, the CDR3 is TGTGCCAGCAGTGTCCACAGGGTATCGGTCGAGCAGTACTTC. Translating gives CASSVHRVSVEQYF.

The chain couples TRBV4-1 to TRBJ2-1, with D perhaps matching TRBD2 (5 bases). The DNA end lines up better with TRBJ2-7; the J call may be wrong. The CDR3 consists of 14 residues. Germline values: CDR1 MGHRA, CDR2 YSYEKL. CDR3 sequence (DNA): TGCGCCAGCAGCCAAGTATTCGGGGACTACGAGCAGTACTTC. Translating gives CASSQVFGDYEQYF.

This chain links TRBV2 with TRBJ2-3; D not certain. V lost 7 bases and J 2 bases, leaving 13 bases between the germline ends. This CDR3 has 14 amino acids. CDR1 SNHLY and CDR2 FYNNEI come from the germline V gene. CDR3 DNA sequence: TGTGCCAGCATGAGTTTGCCATACACAGATACGCAGTATTTT. Translated, it gives CASMSLPYTDTQYF.

The gene calls are TRBV7-6 and TRBJ2-1; 8 bases are a match to TRBD1. CDR1 is SGHVS, CDR2 FNYEAQ, per germline. The CDR3 covers 15 residues. After removal of 1 base from V and 9 bases from J, the junction contained 8 bases not matched to a gene. CDR3 amino acids: CASSLGGQAVPEQFF. In DNA form, the CDR3 reads TGTGCCAGCAGCTTAGGGGGACAGGCCGTGCCTGAGCAGTTCTTC.

V and J are TRBV4-1 and TRBJ2-3; 12 bases line up with TRBD2. This CDR3 has 15 residues. The germline V gene has CDR1 MGHRA and CDR2 YSYEKL. The ends lost 4 bases at V and 5 bases at J; junction bases unmatched: 4. The CDR3 here is CASSPEGLAGDTQYF. For the CDR3, the DNA is TGCGCCAGCAGCCCCGAGGGACTAGCGGGAGATACGCAGTATTTT.